This T cell receptor (beta chain) was sequenced for a study of glioma-infiltrating T cells (TCRdb year 2016). At the level of the whole study: Low-grade gliomas were represented by WHO grade II oligodendrogliomas or astrocytomas, and glioblastomas were represented by WHO grade IV tumors that were sampled at initial rather than recurrent diagnosis. For blood libraries, the target was roughly 4.5- to 11-fold sequencing coverage of some 980,000 peripheral T cells. Three low-grade glioma patients, several primary glioblastoma patients, and three non-glioma patients who contributed non-neoplastic brain tissue made up the paired cohort. To gauge divergence between tissue and blood T-cell populations, every tissue-infiltrating repertoire was compared against the peripheral blood repertoire from the same patient. TCR alpha- and beta-chain repertoires were sequenced from glioma tissue, non-neoplastic brain tissue and matched peripheral blood mononuclear cells. Before surgery, glioma patients were given dexamethasone for six or fewer days.

A word on this clonotype: Its target antigen remains unknown. No much larger clone is present one base from it, and per-base qualities are unavailable.

General study outcomes and caveats: Very few CDR3 sequences were shared between tissue and blood, attributed to high CDR3 diversity and limited sampling. VJ-independent divergence between tissue and blood was lower than expected in non-neoplastic patients but higher than expected in all gliomas, particularly low-grade gliomas. A signature set of shared blood CDR3 motifs marked patients with low tissue-blood divergence and was depleted in highly divergent patients. Group comparisons were based on small numbers of patients: three non-neoplastic, three low-grade glioma and several glioblastoma patients.

Surgical brain or tumor specimens were cryofrozen in liquid nitrogen immediately after resection, and peripheral blood cells were collected concurrently. TCR alpha and beta CDR3 regions were amplified with the iRepertoire nested amplicon-rescue multiplex PCR (arm-PCR) platform from RNA. The input for one-step reverse transcription and amplification was about 95-400 ng of tissue mRNA or PBMC total RNA. Following bead purification, Illumina adapters were added by a secondary multiplex PCR, and libraries between 200 and 400 bp were gel-purified. The libraries contained internal 6-nucleotide barcodes that were used for demultiplexing. Libraries were sequenced on an Illumina MiSeq with 2x220 or 2x250 nucleotide paired-end reads. Turning to the authors' computational methods: Paired reads were merged using FLASH 1.2.11 and were aligned to the GRCh37 human genome using BWA-MEM, after which TRA and TRB reads were extracted. An IMGT-derived reference of cassette sequences and CDR3 motifs, with pseudogenes included, was used for V and J assignment. Three-frame translation of reads was performed, and productive CDR3s were defined as those with a C...FGXG motif and no stop codons. A clonotype was defined as a unique combination of a V-J cassette pair and a CDR3 amino acid sequence. Hamming distance filtering was applied to reads, with thresholds set by the sequence error rate of each sample in mapped regions. The public reads were reanalyzed by TCRdb: fastp trimming at Q25, MiXCR alignment, in-frame beta chains only. Rows with a matching CDR3 protein are joined into one entry that keeps the most common DNA and genes. What appears here as the V and J calls and clone size reflects TCRdb's work, not the paper's. Recorded for this sample are 300,000 to 400,000 distinct CDR3 sequences; 41% of them occurred a single time. The ten most abundant clones make up 12% of the sample.

V is reduced by 3 bases and J by 11 bases, leaving a spacing of 13 bases between them. In the germline V gene (reference sequence), CDR1 corresponds to DFQATT and CDR2 to SNEGSKA. Inclusive of the bounding cysteine and phenylalanine, the CDR3 is 11 residues long. The entry retains the CDR3 DNA only, 33 bases that are in frame from base 1. Material for sequencing was glioma tissue, nonneoplastic brain tissue, or PBMCs (not recorded which). The chain joins TRBV20-1 to TRBJ1-1, and perhaps TRBD1 as D gene, on 5 matching bases. The TCR sequence derives from a human donor with low-grade glioma or glioblastoma, undergoing nonglioma brain surgery, or in good health (not recorded which). CDR3 sequence: CSASSGGAAFF. The sequence in DNA is TGCAGTGCTAGTTCGGGGGGAGCGGCTTTCTTT.